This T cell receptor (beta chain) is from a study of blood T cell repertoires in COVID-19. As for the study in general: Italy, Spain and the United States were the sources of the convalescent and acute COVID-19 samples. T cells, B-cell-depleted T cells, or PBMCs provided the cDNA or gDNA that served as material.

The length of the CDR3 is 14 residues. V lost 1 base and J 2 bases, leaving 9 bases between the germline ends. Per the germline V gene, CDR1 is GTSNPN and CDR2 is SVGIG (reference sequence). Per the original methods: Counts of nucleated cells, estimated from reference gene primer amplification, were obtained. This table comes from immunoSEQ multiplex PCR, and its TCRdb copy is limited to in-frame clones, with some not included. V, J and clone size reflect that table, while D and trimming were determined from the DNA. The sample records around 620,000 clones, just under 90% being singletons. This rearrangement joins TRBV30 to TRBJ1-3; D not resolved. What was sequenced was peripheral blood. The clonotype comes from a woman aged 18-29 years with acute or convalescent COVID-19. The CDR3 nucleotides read TGTGCCTGGAGTGCCCGACACACTGGAAACACCATATATTTT. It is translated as CAWSARHTGNTIYF.